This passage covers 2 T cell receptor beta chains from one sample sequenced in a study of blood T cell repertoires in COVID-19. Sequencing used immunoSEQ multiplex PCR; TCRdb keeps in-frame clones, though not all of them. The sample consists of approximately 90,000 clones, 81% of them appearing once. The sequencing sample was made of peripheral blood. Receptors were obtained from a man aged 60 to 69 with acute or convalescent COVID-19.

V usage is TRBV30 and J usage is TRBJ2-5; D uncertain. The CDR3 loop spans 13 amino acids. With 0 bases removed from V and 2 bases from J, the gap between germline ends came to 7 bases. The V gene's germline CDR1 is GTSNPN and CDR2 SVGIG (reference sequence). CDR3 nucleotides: TGTGCCTGGAGTGTATCCTCTCAAGAGACCCAGTACTTC. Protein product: CAWSVSSQETQYF.

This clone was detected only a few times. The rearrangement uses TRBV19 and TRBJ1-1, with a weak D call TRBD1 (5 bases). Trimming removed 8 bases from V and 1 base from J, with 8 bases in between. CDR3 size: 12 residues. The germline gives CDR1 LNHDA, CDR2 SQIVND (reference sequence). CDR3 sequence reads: CASDDRNTEAFF. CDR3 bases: TGTGCCAGTGACGACAGGAACACTGAAGCTTTCTTT.